The present entry profiles one T cell receptor (beta chain) with its context. Repertoires were generated with immunoSEQ multiplex PCR, while TCRdb's copy carries only in-frame clones and drops some. The sample carries some 370,000 clones, around 83% recorded once. The V gene lost 2 bases and the J gene lost 4 bases, with 12 bases spanning the gap. Germline V lookup: CDR1 MNHNS, CDR2 SASEGT. The CDR3 length is 16 residues. In terms of age and location, participants ranged from roughly 18 to 95 years and lived in about two dozen US areas. Participants reported their clinical history, and cohort assignment relied on those reports. The data originate from a study of blood T cell repertoires in COVID-19. For the study at large: COVID-19 samples, acute and convalescent, were from the United States, Italy and Spain. From T cells, B-cell-depleted T cells, or PBMCs came the material, which was cDNA or gDNA.

The sequence derives from a woman aged 45 to 65 who had recovered from COVID-19. Sequenced: PBMCs or T cells enriched from blood (not recorded which). The rearrangement links TRBV6-1 to TRBJ1-6; D is perhaps TRBD1 (6 bases). CDR3 nucleotides: TGTGCCAGCAGTGAACTTGGACAGAGTTATAATTCACCCCTCCACTTT. Protein sequence: CASSELGQSYNSPLHF.